These 30 T cell receptor beta chains were all obtained from the same sample, sequenced in a study of regulatory T cells in long-lasting Graves disease. As for time point: newly diagnosed GD, antithyroid drugs for less than 3 months. RNA isolated from PBMCs was used to make the TCR library. Building of the TCR beta libraries involved iRepertoire HTBI primers and Arm-PCR of CDR3 regions. In TCRdb, the multiplex PCR reads were re-called with MiXCR into one record per CDR3 protein. Counted here are 400,000 to 650,000 distinct CDR3 sequences, about 16% occurring once; the ten biggest clones make up about 25%. These data are also associated with another study on T cells in Graves' hyperthyroidism and ophthalmopathy.

The sequencing here drew on peripheral blood mononuclear cells (PBMCs), taken at new diagnosis, from a patient treated with antithyroid drugs. These receptors came from a woman aged 35-65 years with Graves disease.

There are many counts of this clonotype. The chain has TRBV4-1 and TRBJ2-1, with TRBD1 matching over 9 bases. The CDR3 sequence is 16 residues long. J gave up 4 bases and V 3 bases, and 7 bases lay outside the gene matches. Looked up from germline, CDR1 is MGHRA and CDR2 is YSYEKL. The CDR3 sequence is CASSHDGTGNYNEQFF. The CDR3 DNA reads as TGCGCCAGCAGCCATGATGGGACAGGGAATTACAATGAGCAGTTCTTC.

V usage is TRBV5-4 and J usage is TRBJ1-4; 8 bases fit TRBD1. The length of the CDR3 is 14 residues. V shed 3 bases and J 7 bases; nucleotides not matched to a gene: 5. Germline lookup yields CDR1 SGHNT and CDR2 YYREEE (reference sequence). CDR3 nucleotides: TGTGCCAGCAGCTACCAGGGGGCGGTTGAAAAACTGTTTTTT. It specifies CASSYQGAVEKLFF.

This clonotype was observed many times. The gene calls are TRBV5-1 and TRBJ2-3, with a tentative D call TRBD1 (6 bases). The CDR3 is 15 residues long. Germline V gene lookup returns CDR1 SGHRS and CDR2 YFSETQ. V lost 3 bases to trimming and J lost 1 base, with 12 bases between them. CDR3 DNA: TGCGCCAGCAGCTCATTGGGACAACGCACAGATACGCAGTATTTT. Its translation: CASSSLGQRTDTQYF.

Points on this clonotype: This may arise from a read error, as a much more abundant clone is one base away. This sequence joins TRBV20-1 and TRBJ2-7; maybe TRBD2 (6 bases). CDR3 length: 14 residues. CDR1 is DFQATT and CDR2 is SNEGSKA in the germline V gene (reference sequence). In DNA form, the CDR3 reads TGCATTGCTATTATCCCCTCGGGAGCATACGAGCAGTACTTC. Its translation is CIAIIPSGAYEQYF.

At least ten counts were recorded for this clonotype. The chain couples TRBV9 to TRBJ1-6; D unclear. V lost 2 bases, J lost 7 bases, and 13 bases lay in between. The CDR3 runs to 15 residues. Germline CDR1 SGDLS, CDR2 YYNGEE. CDR3 DNA sequence: TGTGCCAGCAGCGTTTTTGAGCGGCCGAATTCACCCCTCCACTTT. Translating it yields CASSVFERPNSPLHF.

This clonotype was seen at least ten times. The chain links TRBV6-8 to TRBJ2-7; D perhaps matches TRBD2 (6 bases). CDR3 length: 13 amino acids. The germline V gene encodes CDR1 MNHGY and CDR2 SAAAGT. V lost 8 bases and J lost 4, with 15 bases in between. This CDR3 reads CASSYGSPYEQYF. CDR3 DNA sequence: TGTGCCAGCTCATACGGGAGCCCTTACGAGCAGTACTTC.

This clonotype has at least ten counts. The CDR3 spells CASSEVGPRQPQHF. The CDR3 DNA is TGTGCCAGCAGTGAAGTGGGGCCTAGACAGCCCCAGCATTTT. V gene TRBV2 combines with J gene TRBJ1-5; TRBD1 is a possible D gene (5 bases). Trimming took off 1 base at V and 7 bases at J, with 11 bases between the two ends. The CDR3 spans 14 residues. Germline V CDR1 and CDR2: SNHLY, FYNNEI.

This clonotype was recorded at least ten times. The chain combines TRBV12-3 or TRBV12-4 with TRBJ2-2; TRBD1 might be the D (6 bases). Trimming pared 8 bases from V and 4 bases from J, leaving 14 bases between. CDR3 size: 14 residues. CDR3 DNA sequence: TGTGCCAGCCGATCACACAGGGTCACCGGGGAGCTGTTTTTT. Its protein product is CASRSHRVTGELFF.

This clonotype was found many times. The chain carries TRBV5-1 and TRBJ1-1, with TRBD1 matching 8 bases. Germline CDR1 is SGHRS and CDR2 is YFSETQ. The junction had 8 bases not matched to a gene; V was cut back by 6 bases and J by 1 base. This CDR3 comprises 15 residues. In DNA form, the CDR3 reads TGCGCCAGCATGGTGCAGGGGGCAGGGAACACTGAAGCTTTCTTT. Amino acids: CASMVQGAGNTEAFF. Supplemented by reference TRBV5-1 and TRBJ1-1, the full variable domain reads KAGVTQTPRYLIKTRGQQVTLSCSPISGHRSVSWYQQTPGQGLQFLFEYFSETQRNKGNFPGRFSGRQFSNSRSEMNVSTLELGDSALYLCASMVQGAGNTEAFFGQGTRLTVV.

J is TRBJ2-7 and V is TRBV4-1, with D possibly being TRBD1 (5 bases). The V end lost 0 bases, the J end lost 3 bases, and 12 bases lay between the germline ends. The germline CDR1 and CDR2 sequences are MGHRA and YSYEKL. The CDR3 totals 15 residues. The DNA for the CDR3 is TGCGCCAGCAGCCAAGACCCCCTAGGGGTCTACGAGCAGTACTTC. Encoded protein: CASSQDPLGVYEQYF.

A few counts support this clonotype. CDR3 sequence: CASSEYLGVAFF. The CDR3 DNA is TGTGCCAGCAGTGAATATTTGGGGGTTGCTTTCTTT. This chain joins TRBV25-1 and TRBJ1-1; D possibly corresponds to TRBD1 (5 bases). V lost 0 bases to trimming and J lost 11 bases, with 10 bases between them. CDR1 is MGHDK, CDR2 SYGVNS, per germline. The CDR3 is made up of 12 amino acids.

This clonotype was detected many times. The V call is TRBV30, the J call TRBJ2-7; D perhaps matches TRBD1 (6 bases). Trimming removed 5 bases at V and 5 bases at J, with 13 bases between. Per germline, CDR1 GTSNPN and CDR2 SVGIG (reference sequence). This CDR3 has 12 residues. The CDR3 loop reads CAWSPTGNEQYF. The CDR3 DNA follows: TGTGCCTGGTCTCCCACAGGGAACGAGCAGTACTTC. Supplemented by reference TRBV30 and TRBJ2-7, the full variable domain reads SQTIHQWPATLVQPVGSPLSLECTVEGTSNPNLYWYRQAAGRGLQLLFYSVGIGQISSEVPQNLSASRPQDRQFILSSKKLLLSDSGFYLCAWSPTGNEQYFGPGTRLTVT.

This clonotype was seen many times. The CDR3, as DNA: TGTGCCAGCAGTCCCCAGGACAGGGTCTATGGCTACACCTTC. Its protein is CASSPQDRVYGYTF. The chain has TRBV28 and TRBJ1-2, with 8 bases that match TRBD1. With 5 bases clipped from V and 4 bases from J, the junction kept 6 bases outside the gene matches. The germline V gene has CDR1 MDHEN and CDR2 SYDVKM. CDR3 length: 14 residues.

The V gene is TRBV19, the J gene TRBJ2-7, with a tentative D call TRBD2 (6 bases). Germline-derived CDR1 and CDR2 are LNHDA and SQIVND (reference sequence). V was trimmed by 5 bases and J by 7 bases, leaving 15 bases between them. The CDR3 consists of 13 residues. CDR3 coding DNA: TGTGCCAGTAGTGCCATGGGGGGTCCGGAGCAGTACTTC. Protein sequence: CASSAMGGPEQYF.

In its sample, this clonotype was seen many times. The gene calls are TRBV6-5 and TRBJ2-7; 10 nucleotides agree with TRBD2. V lost 2 bases to trimming and J lost 1 base; unmatched junction nucleotides: 11. The CDR3 totals 18 residues. Germline V gene lookup returns CDR1 MNHEY and CDR2 SVGAGI. The CDR3 sequence is CASSYQGASGGKSYEQYF. The CDR3 nucleotides read TGTGCCAGCAGTTACCAGGGTGCTAGCGGGGGAAAATCCTACGAGCAGTACTTC.

The V call is TRBV27, the J call TRBJ2-3; 11 nucleotides align to TRBD2. V trimming: 3 bases; J trimming: 0 bases; junction bases outside the gene matches: 23. The CDR3 length is 23 residues. From germline, CDR1 is MNHEY and CDR2 SMNVEV (reference sequence). The CDR3 nucleotides read TGTGCCAGCAGTTTCCGGGGGGGAATAGCGGGGGGGTACCAACACGCTAGCACAGATACGCAGTATTTT. This translates into CASSFRGGIAGGYQHASTDTQYF.

Comment on this clonotype: One junction end does not reproduce the germline sequence, and a read error may be involved. This chain joins TRBV5-6 and TRBJ2-5; possibly TRBD2 for D (7 bases). Germline V gene sequence: CDR1 SGHDT, CDR2 YYEEEE. CDR3 size: 15 residues. The chain's CDR3 is CAGSFRGAGQETQYF. The CDR3 nucleotides are TGTGCCGGCAGCTTTCGGGGGGCGGGCCAAGAGACCCAGTACTTC.

This clonotype was observed at least ten times. The V and J genes are TRBV5-5 and TRBJ1-5; 11 bases match TRBD1. Germline CDR1 is SGHKS and CDR2 is YYEKEE (reference sequence). This CDR3 is built from 16 residues. Trimming took 3 bases from V and 8 from J; bases not matched to a gene: 10. This CDR3 is CASSYGTGGPNEPQHF. CDR3 nucleotides: TGTGCCAGCAGCTATGGGACAGGGGGACCAAATGAGCCCCAGCATTTT.

This clonotype showed up many times. The chain couples TRBV5-1 to TRBJ2-3; tentative D call: TRBD1 (6 bases). Germline V gene sequence: CDR1 SGHRS, CDR2 YFSETQ. There are 11 residues in the CDR3. Trimming pared 7 bases from V and 10 bases from J, leaving 13 bases between. Here the CDR3 DNA reads TGCGCCAGCGCCGAGGGGGACGCGCAGTATTTT. It yields the protein CASAEGDAQYF.

A few counts support this clonotype. The V and J genes are TRBV27 and TRBJ2-1, with 10 bases that match TRBD2. The V segment lost 3 bases and the J segment 8 bases; nucleotides outside the gene matches: 7. CDR3 length: 15 residues. CDR1 is MNHEY, CDR2 SMNVEV, per germline (reference sequence). CDR3 in DNA: TGTGCCAGCAGTTTTACTAGCGGGGTTTGGGATGAGCAGTTCTTC. This codes for CASSFTSGVWDEQFF.

This clonotype was observed many times. The chain recombines TRBV7-8 with TRBJ2-3; D possibly matches TRBD1 or TRBD2 (6 bases each). The CDR3 is 15 residues long. CDR1 and CDR2 from the germline V gene are SGHVS and FQNEAQ. Deletions cut 3 bases from V and 2 bases from J, with 12 bases between. CDR3 in amino acids: CASSFRRGVTDTQYF. The CDR3 coding sequence is TGTGCCAGCAGCTTTAGGAGGGGGGTCACAGATACGCAGTATTTT.

To note about this clonotype: Being one base from a much bigger clone, this may be a read error. V and J are TRBV6-1 and TRBJ1-1, with a weak D call TRBD1 (6 bases). The CDR3 is 14 amino acids. Germline values: CDR1 MNHNS, CDR2 SASEGT. V lost 10 bases and J 3 bases, leaving 18 bases between the germline ends. The CDR3 spells CANTPGGRYTEAFF. CDR3 DNA sequence: TGTGCCAACACACCGGGGGGCAGGTACACTGAAGCTTTCTTT.

This clonotype was counted many times. The V gene is TRBV28, the J gene TRBJ2-1; 9 bases align to TRBD2. The CDR3 is 14 amino acids. CDR1 and CDR2 (germline): MDHEN, SYDVKM. V lost 6 bases to trimming and J lost 8 bases; unmatched junction nucleotides: 8. CDR3 in DNA: TGTGCCAGCAGCCTACCGGGACTAGCTTATGAGCAGTTCTTC. Translating gives CASSLPGLAYEQFF. The complete variable domain, with remaining parts taken from reference TRBV28 and TRBJ2-1, reads DVKVTQSSRYLVKRTGEKVFLECVQDMDHENMFWYRQDPGLGLRLIYFSYDVKMKEKGDIPEGYSVSREKKERFSLILESASTNQTSMYLCASSLPGLAYEQFFGPGTRLTVL.

The CDR3 sequence: CATSRDGGEQGRSQPQHF. CDR3 DNA sequence: TGTGCCACCAGCAGAGACGGGGGGGAACAGGGGAGGTCTCAGCCCCAGCATTTT. The genes are TRBV15 and TRBJ1-5; 7 bases align to TRBD1. The V gene's germline CDR1 is LNHNV and CDR2 YYDKDF (reference sequence). V lost 0 bases and J lost 6; bases outside the gene matches: 14. The CDR3 is made up of 18 amino acids.

The gene calls are TRBV9 and TRBJ2-6; unclear D gene. The CDR3 is 15 amino acids. CDR1 is SGDLS, CDR2 YYNGEE, per germline. Trimming took 3 bases from V and 2 from J, leaving 9 bases between them. The CDR3 sequence is CASSGDIAGANVLTF. The CDR3 coding sequence is TGTGCCAGCAGCGGAGATATTGCTGGGGCCAACGTCCTGACTTTC. The complete variable domain, with remaining parts taken from reference TRBV9 and TRBJ2-6, reads DSGVTQTPKHLITATGQRVTLRCSPRSGDLSVYWYQQSLDQGLQFLIQYYNGEERAKGNILERFSAQQFPDLHSELNLSSLELGDSALYFCASSGDIAGANVLTFGAGSRLTVL.

The V call is TRBV2, the J call TRBJ1-4; D gene unclear. The CDR3 sequence is 14 residues long. The germline V gene has CDR1 SNHLY and CDR2 FYNNEI. The germline V and J ends were trimmed by 6 bases and 3 bases, with 11 bases remaining between them. For the CDR3, the DNA is TGTGCCAGCAGCCCCAAGAAGGCTAATGAAAAACTGTTTTTT. Its translation: CASSPKKANEKLFF.

The chain uses TRBV12-3 or TRBV12-4 and TRBJ2-7, with 7 bases lining up with TRBD2. Unmatched junction bases numbered 11, after V lost 3 bases and J lost 6 bases. CDR3 length: 15 residues. CDR3 coding DNA: TGTGCCAGCAGTTTCGGGGCGGAGCGGGGAAGCGAGCAGTACTTC. The encoded protein is CASSFGAERGSEQYF.

The table lists this clonotype with many counts. V gene TRBV12-3 or TRBV12-4 combines with J gene TRBJ1-2; TRBD1 matches at 7 bases. Germline trimming cut 5 bases from V and 4 bases from J; bases unmatched to any gene: 4. CDR3 length: 13 amino acids. The CDR3 coding sequence is TGTGCCAGCAGTCGGGGACAGACCTATGGCTACACCTTC. The encoded protein is CASSRGQTYGYTF.

This clonotype has ten or more counts. The V and J genes are TRBV20-1 and TRBJ1-1; D call uncertain. The V and J ends lost 4 bases and 0 bases respectively, with 9 bases between them. The CDR3 runs 13 residues. The germline V gene has CDR1 DFQATT and CDR2 SNEGSKA (reference sequence). Written as DNA, the CDR3 is TGCAGTGCTACCGATGCCATGAACACTGAAGCTTTCTTT. As protein: CSATDAMNTEAFF.

This clonotype occurred many times. CDR3 DNA sequence: TGTGCCAGCAGTAGAGGAACAGGGGGCGCCTACGAGCAGTACTTC. As protein: CASSRGTGGAYEQYF. The chain joins TRBV28 to TRBJ2-7, with 9 nucleotides matching TRBD1. This CDR3 is built from 15 residues. Germline CDR1 is MDHEN and CDR2 is SYDVKM. The V and J ends lost 5 bases and 2 bases, in that order; junction bases with no gene match: 7.